A selection of T cell receptor beta chains follows, all from one sample in a study of identical twins. One entry per CDR3 protein results from TCRdb running MiXCR on the 5' RACE reads. The sample records approximately 230,000 distinct CDR3 sequences, 6% to 7% being singletons. These data were also reused for a study on T cells expressing NK-cell markers.

The sequenced material came from CD8+ T cells sorted from blood. Receptor source: a woman aged 18-30 years in good health. The CDR3 runs from the conserved cysteine through the conserved F or W. The order of the fields is clone size, J gene, D gene, V gene, CDR3 protein, CDR3 DNA. D genes are given only for firm matches. The size field is filled for only some rows; it gives once, few, many or a size class.

many,TRBJ1-1,.,TRBV11-2,CASSLSDWNTEAFF,TGTGCCAGCAGCTTATCGGATTGGAACACTGAAGCTTTCTTT
many,TRBJ2-7,.,TRBV12-3/TRBV12-4,CASRPATSSEQYF,TGTGCCAGCCGACCCGCAACTAGTAGCGAGCAGTACTTC
.,TRBJ2-2,.,TRBV9,CASSDRIWESEDGELFF,TGTGCCAGCAGCGACCGGATTTGGGAGAGTGAAGACGGGGAGCTGTTTTTT
many,TRBJ1-1,.,TRBV6-2/TRBV6-3,CASSPGHYEAFF,TGTGCCAGCAGCCCCGGACATTATGAAGCTTTCTTT
.,TRBJ2-3,.,TRBV12-3/TRBV12-4,CASSPGGRGTQYF,TGTGCCAGCAGTCCAGGGGGGCGGGGAACGCAGTATTTT
few,TRBJ2-7,.,TRBV18,CASSPGDWRLRQYF,TGTGCCAGCTCACCAGGGGACTGGAGGTTAAGGCAGTACTTC
many,TRBJ2-1,TRBD2,TRBV7-9,CASSLTSGPYNEQFF,TGTGCCAGCAGCTTAACTAGCGGACCTTACAATGAGCAGTTCTTC
few,TRBJ2-1,TRBD1,TRBV20-1,CSARDLGTAYNEQFF,TGCAGTGCTAGAGATCTTGGGACAGCCTACAATGAGCAGTTCTTC
few,TRBJ2-1,TRBD2,TRBV15,CATSRDRELAVENEQFF,TGTGCCACCAGCAGAGATCGTGAACTAGCGGTCGAGAATGAGCAGTTCTTC
many,TRBJ1-2,.,TRBV5-1,CASSLAQQINGYTF,TGCGCCAGCAGCTTGGCCCAACAGATTAATGGCTACACCTTC
few,TRBJ2-1,.,TRBV10-3,CAISESSVEQFF,TGTGCCATCAGTGAGTCATCCGTCGAGCAGTTCTTC
.,TRBJ2-1,TRBD2,TRBV7-9,CASLTTGLADNEQFF,TGTGCCAGCTTAACCACGGGACTAGCGGACAATGAGCAGTTCTTC
few,TRBJ2-1,.,TRBV19,CASSPDLRGAEQFF,TGTGCCAGTAGTCCGGACCTCAGGGGAGCCGAGCAGTTCTTC
many,TRBJ2-1,.,TRBV18,CASSSSESYNEQFF,TGTGCCAGCTCATCGAGCGAATCCTACAATGAGCAGTTCTTC
.,TRBJ2-1,.,TRBV20-1,CSVSAPGRYGAYNEQFF,TGCAGTGTATCGGCACCCGGAAGATACGGCGCCTACAATGAGCAGTTCTTC
.,TRBJ2-1,TRBD1,TRBV11-2,CASSPGQGPYNEQFF,TGTGCCAGCAGCCCAGGACAGGGGCCCTACAATGAGCAGTTCTTC
.,TRBJ2-1,TRBD2,TRBV7-6,CASSPGTSGSHNEQFF,TGTGCCAGCAGCCCAGGGACTAGCGGGAGTCACAATGAGCAGTTCTTC
many,TRBJ2-5,.,TRBV2,CASGGTQYF,TGTGCCAGCGGAGGGACCCAGTACTTC
.,TRBJ1-6,.,TRBV25-1,CASSGGNQANSPLHF,TGTGCCAGCAGTGGGGGTAACCAAGCTAATTCACCCCTCCACTTT
few,TRBJ2-7,TRBD2,TRBV2,CASSEPASGRSYEQYF,TGTGCCAGCAGTGAACCAGCGAGCGGGAGGAGTTACGAGCAGTACTTC
many,TRBJ1-5,TRBD1,TRBV7-6,CASSARGNQPQHF,TGTGCCAGCAGCGCCAGGGGGAATCAGCCCCAGCATTTT
.,TRBJ1-1,.,TRBV12-3/TRBV12-4,CASSPNSLNTEAFF,TGTGCCAGCAGCCCGAACAGTTTAAACACTGAAGCTTTCTTT
many,TRBJ1-3,.,TRBV19,CASPSRNTIYF,TGTGCCAGCCCATCCAGAAACACCATATATTTT
many,TRBJ2-7,.,TRBV12-3/TRBV12-4,CASSVGGTYEQYF,TGTGCCAGCAGTGTGGGGGGCACCTACGAGCAGTACTTC
.,TRBJ1-2,TRBD1,TRBV12-3/TRBV12-4,CASSLRQGLLGYTF,TGTGCCAGCAGTTTAAGACAGGGCTTATTGGGCTACACCTTC
.,TRBJ2-1,TRBD1,TRBV6-1,CASKIQGNGYNEQFF,TGTGCCAGCAAAATACAGGGGAATGGCTACAATGAGCAGTTCTTC
few,TRBJ1-5,.,TRBV7-9,CASSTSGQPQHF,TGTGCCAGCAGCACCTCAGGTCAGCCCCAGCATTTT
few,TRBJ2-5,TRBD2,TRBV20-1,CSASSRGSPETQYF,TGCAGTGCTAGTTCCCGCGGGAGCCCAGAGACCCAGTACTTC
.,TRBJ1-1,.,TRBV6-5,CASSYSVGGTNTEAFF,TGTGCCAGCAGTTACTCAGTAGGCGGGACGAACACTGAAGCTTTCTTT
few,TRBJ2-1,TRBD1,TRBV24-1,CATSDQDRGHDEQFF,TGTGCCACCAGTGATCAAGACAGGGGGCACGATGAGCAGTTCTTC
many,TRBJ1-2,TRBD1,TRBV12-3/TRBV12-4,CASRRQGYVLGYTF,TGTGCCAGCAGGAGACAGGGGTATGTTCTTGGCTACACCTTC
.,TRBJ2-1,.,TRBV5-1,CASSLDGSLGEQFF,TGCGCCAGCAGCTTGGACGGTAGCCTAGGTGAGCAGTTCTTC
many,TRBJ1-2,TRBD1,TRBV27,CASSFRQGDGYTF,TGTGCCAGCAGTTTTAGACAGGGCGATGGCTACACCTTC
few,TRBJ2-1,TRBD2,TRBV6-1,CASSELAGGPGVYNEQFF,TGTGCCAGCAGTGAACTAGCGGGGGGGCCTGGAGTCTACAATGAGCAGTTCTTC
.,TRBJ1-2,TRBD1,TRBV9,CASSATGDSRGYTF,TGTGCCAGCAGCGCCACCGGGGACAGTAGGGGCTACACCTTC
.,TRBJ2-2,TRBD1,TRBV12-3/TRBV12-4,CASSPRTGTNTGELFF,TGTGCCAGCAGTCCCCGGACAGGAACGAACACCGGGGAGCTGTTTTTT
.,TRBJ2-7,.,TRBV11-2,CASSSGRGYEQYF,TGTGCCAGCAGCTCCGGCAGGGGCTACGAGCAGTACTTC
few,TRBJ2-7,TRBD1,TRBV7-2,CASSAAEGAYEQYF,TGTGCCAGCAGCGCCGCCGAGGGGGCATACGAGCAGTACTTC
many,TRBJ1-2,.,TRBV12-3/TRBV12-4,CASSLGPAGYTF,TGTGCCAGCAGTTTAGGTCCAGCTGGCTACACCTTC
.,TRBJ1-6,.,TRBV7-3,CASSLEGPYSPLHF,TGTGCCAGCAGCTTAGAGGGGCCCTATTCACCCCTCCACTTT
few,TRBJ2-1,TRBD2,TRBV7-2,CASSLNGGGGARQQFF,TGTGCCAGCAGCTTAAATGGGGGCGGGGGGGCAAGACAGCAGTTCTTC
few,TRBJ2-3,TRBD2,TRBV20-1,CSAKFSGRSTDTQYF,TGCAGTGCCAAGTTCAGCGGGAGGAGTACAGATACGCAGTATTTT
.,TRBJ2-3,.,TRBV11-2,CASSLTSGNTQYF,TGTGCCAGCAGCTTAACGTCCGGGAATACGCAGTATTTT
many,TRBJ2-3,TRBD2,TRBV27,CASSYLAGAGTDTQYF,TGTGCCAGCAGTTATCTAGCGGGGGCCGGCACAGATACGCAGTATTTT
few,TRBJ2-7,TRBD1,TRBV20-1,CSARSQTGSYEQYF,TGCAGTGCTAGGTCCCAGACAGGGTCCTACGAGCAGTACTTC
.,TRBJ2-3,TRBD2,TRBV29-1,CSVEDQAGVRRDTQYF,TGCAGCGTTGAAGACCAAGCGGGAGTTCGGAGAGATACGCAGTATTTT
.,TRBJ1-5,TRBD1,TRBV11-2,CASSSDRERQPQHF,TGTGCCAGCAGCTCGGACAGGGAAAGACAGCCCCAGCATTTT
.,TRBJ1-5,TRBD1,TRBV12-5,CASGLTGGNQPQHF,TGTGCTAGTGGTTTGACAGGGGGCAATCAGCCCCAGCATTTT
many,TRBJ1-1,.,TRBV7-8,CASSLMGANTEAFF,TGTGCCAGCAGCCTCATGGGGGCCAACACTGAAGCTTTCTTT
.,TRBJ2-7,TRBD1,TRBV13,CASTHGQGATEQYF,TGTGCCAGCACCCATGGACAGGGGGCTACCGAGCAGTACTTC
few,TRBJ2-5,TRBD2,TRBV27,CASRPGVAGAQETQYF,TGTGCCAGCAGACCCGGGGTAGCGGGAGCCCAAGAGACCCAGTACTTC
.,TRBJ2-7,.,TRBV9,CASSVASGTSSYEQYF,TGTGCCAGCAGCGTGGCCTCCGGGACCAGCTCCTACGAGCAGTACTTC
few,TRBJ1-1,.,TRBV5-1,CASSTAAVNTEAFF,TGCGCCAGCAGCACCGCCGCAGTGAACACTGAAGCTTTCTTT
many,TRBJ2-7,TRBD2,TRBV27,CASSWGLAGSEQYF,TGTGCCAGCAGTTGGGGACTAGCTGGAAGCGAGCAGTACTTC
many,TRBJ1-3,TRBD1,TRBV12-3/TRBV12-4,CASSIGTEVYF,TGTGCCAGCAGTATCGGGACAGAGGTATATTTT
many,TRBJ2-7,.,TRBV29-1,CSVGDGVEQYF,TGCAGCGTTGGAGACGGGGTCGAGCAGTACTTC
few,TRBJ2-3,.,TRBV7-9,CASSPVLTPSTDTQYF,TGTGCCAGCAGCCCGGTTTTGACCCCTAGCACAGATACGCAGTATTTT
few,TRBJ1-6,TRBD1,TRBV6-4,CASSDSTGNSPLHF,TGTGCCAGCAGTGACTCGACAGGGAATTCACCCCTCCACTTT